This T cell receptor beta chain was retrieved from a study of T cells in narcolepsy. The V end lost 2 bases, the J end lost 0 bases, and 8 bases lay between the germline ends. The CDR3 runs to 15 residues. Germline V lookup: CDR1 MNHEY, CDR2 SVGAGI. Concerning this clone itself: Its antigen remains unidentified.

This table comes from immunoSEQ multiplex PCR, and its TCRdb copy is limited to in-frame clones, with some not included. The table records some 25,000 clones, about 80% of them present only once. Points from the study as a whole: Comparing one patient's CSF and blood CD4+ clonotypes highlighted HCRT- and TRIB2-specific autoreactive clonotypes. Reportedly, autoreactive clonotypes were serially detected in patients' blood but not controls'.

The source is a human donor with narcolepsy. The J gene is TRBJ1-3, the V gene TRBV6-5; no firm D call. The sample comprised CD45RA- memory CD4+ T cells from PBMCs. The CDR3 bases are TGTGCCAGCAGTTACCGACGGACCTCTGGAAACACCATATATTTT. It encodes CASSYRRTSGNTIYF.